This entry lists 27 T cell receptor beta chains sequenced from one sample in a study of lymphopenia after photon versus proton radiotherapy. Assay used: immunoSEQ multiplex PCR; TCRdb lists only in-frame clones, some missing. The table shows some 70,000 clones, with about 87% occurring only once. This specimen was peripheral blood, taken from a patient treated with proton-based radiotherapy. The receptors were gathered from a man older than 75 with esophageal cancer.

The rearrangement links TRBV5-1 to TRBJ2-7; maybe TRBD2 (5 bases). Looked up from germline, CDR1 is SGHRS and CDR2 is YFSETQ. The CDR3 consists of 15 residues. V gave up 0 bases and J gave up 5 bases, with 15 bases separating them. CDR3 region: CASSLGGSVSHEQYF. Written as DNA, the CDR3 is TGCGCCAGCAGCTTGGGCGGGTCAGTGTCGCACGAGCAGTACTTC.

The chain's CDR3 is CASSSSGASYEQYF. The CDR3 DNA reads as TGTGCCAGCAGTTCATCAGGGGCCTCCTACGAGCAGTACTTC. J is TRBJ2-7 and V is TRBV27; D is perhaps TRBD1 (6 bases). This CDR3 region has 14 residues. Germline CDR1 and CDR2: MNHEY and SMNVEV (reference sequence). The ends were cut back, 4 bases at V and 0 bases at J, with 10 bases in the middle.

As DNA, the CDR3 is TGCGCCAGCAGCTTGGCTAGCGGGGGGGGCAATGAGCAGTTCTTC. This translates into CASSLASGGGNEQFF. J is TRBJ2-1 and V is TRBV5-1; 12 bases map to TRBD2. CDR3 length: 15 amino acids. V gave up 0 bases and J gave up 6 bases; unmatched junction bases: 1. The V gene's germline CDR1 is SGHRS and CDR2 YFSETQ.

The chain joins TRBV2 to TRBJ2-7; D remains ambiguous. Trimming stripped 6 bases from V and 2 bases from J, with 8 bases between. Germline V lookup: CDR1 SNHLY, CDR2 FYNNEI. This CDR3 comprises 12 residues. CDR3 residues: CASSGAAYEQYF. CDR3 in DNA: TGTGCCAGCAGCGGCGCTGCCTACGAGCAGTACTTC.

This chain joins TRBV18 and TRBJ1-1; 9 bases line up with TRBD1. The V gene's germline CDR1 is KGHSH and CDR2 LQKENI. Trimming removed 4 bases from V and 3 bases from J; junction bases left unmatched: 6. The CDR3 length is 15 residues. The DNA for the CDR3 is TGTGCCAGCTCACTGGAGACAGGGGGATACACTGAAGCTTTCTTT. Its protein is CASSLETGGYTEAFF.

This chain connects TRBV30 to TRBJ1-2; D is uncertain. The CDR3 contains 13 residues. V was cut by 4 bases and J by 0 bases, with 9 bases left in between. CDR1 GTSNPN and CDR2 SVGIG come from the germline V gene (reference sequence). CDR3 region: CAWTRRANYGYTF. CDR3 coding DNA: TGTGCCTGGACCCGGCGAGCTAACTATGGCTACACCTTC.

The sample holds a few counts of this clone. The chain is built from TRBV5-1 and TRBJ1-1; 7 bases match TRBD1. Losses at the gene ends were 4 bases for V and 1 base for J; bases not matched to a gene: 7. CDR3 length: 15 residues. CDR1 SGHRS and CDR2 YFSETQ come from the germline V gene. The CDR3 DNA is TGCGCCAGCAGCCTGGGACAGACCGGGAACACTGAAGCTTTCTTT. Translated, it gives CASSLGQTGNTEAFF.

This chain links TRBV10-3 with TRBJ1-2; 8 bases are shared with TRBD1. Germline CDR1 reads ENHRY; CDR2 reads SYGVKD. The CDR3 has 14 residues. The V segment lost 6 bases and the J segment 3 bases; nucleotides outside the gene matches: 6. CDR3 in amino acids: CAIRNGQGDYGYTF. The CDR3 DNA follows: TGTGCCATCAGAAACGGACAGGGTGACTATGGCTACACCTTC.

This rearrangement joins TRBV7-3 to TRBJ2-3; 8 nucleotides match TRBD1. Germline CDR1 SGHTA, CDR2 FQGTGA. Trimming took 4 bases from V and 3 from J; bases not matched to a gene: 9. CDR3 size: 16 residues. CDR3 bases: TGTGCCAGCAGCTCTGGGTTGAACAGGGGGACAGATACGCAGTATTTT. This encodes CASSSGLNRGTDTQYF.

V gene TRBV11-2 combines with J gene TRBJ2-7; D gene uncertain. The CDR3 covers 12 residues. The germline gives CDR1 SGHAT, CDR2 FQNNGV. V dropped 5 bases and J dropped 3 bases, with 8 bases sitting between them. The CDR3 is CASSPTYYEQYF. In nucleotides, the CDR3 is TGTGCCAGCAGCCCGACATACTACGAGCAGTACTTC.

The sample holds one count of this clone. The rearrangement uses TRBV7-9 and TRBJ1-1; D gene uncertain. Trimming removed 5 bases at V and 6 bases at J, with 10 bases between. Germline loops: CDR1 SEHNR, CDR2 FQNEAQ (reference sequence). The CDR3 has 12 amino acids. The CDR3 loop is CASSPWRSEAFF. The CDR3 nucleotides are TGTGCCAGCAGCCCTTGGAGGTCTGAAGCTTTCTTT.

This chain connects TRBV10-2 to TRBJ2-7, with 10 bases that match TRBD2. The germline V gene encodes CDR1 WSHSY and CDR2 SAAADI. With 6 bases clipped from V and 4 bases from J, the junction kept 6 bases outside the gene matches. The CDR3 spans 14 residues. CDR3 sequence (DNA): TGCGCCAGCAGCCCCCTGACTAGCGGGTACGAGCAGTACTTC. Amino acid sequence: CASSPLTSGYEQYF.

The chain joins TRBV5-6 to TRBJ1-4; D call uncertain. The germline V gene has CDR1 SGHDT and CDR2 YYEEEE. CDR3 length: 15 residues. The germline V and J ends were trimmed by 0 bases and 8 bases, with 14 bases remaining between them. CDR3 protein: CASSLGVGRAEKLFF. DNA of the CDR3: TGTGCCAGCAGCTTGGGAGTGGGAAGAGCCGAAAAACTGTTTTTT.

V usage is TRBV19 and J usage is TRBJ2-7, with 8 bases matching TRBD1. This CDR3 has 14 residues. CDR1 and CDR2 from the germline V gene are LNHDA and SQIVND (reference sequence). The V and J ends lost 7 bases and 7 bases, in that order; junction bases with no gene match: 12. CDR3 in DNA: TGTGCCAGTACCCTGACGGCAGGGGGCGGGGAGCAGTACTTC. The encoded protein is CASTLTAGGGEQYF.

The rearrangement links TRBV2 to TRBJ2-5; D possibly corresponds to TRBD1 (6 bases). CDR3 size: 13 residues. Germline V gene data show CDR1 as SNHLY and CDR2 as FYNNEI. Deletions cut 4 bases from V and 3 bases from J, with 9 bases between. DNA of the CDR3: TGTGCCAGCAGTGTCCACAGGGAAGAGACCCAGTACTTC. This translates into CASSVHREETQYF.

V gene TRBV6-5 combines with J gene TRBJ1-1; D remains ambiguous. V lost 8 bases and J 1 base, leaving 17 bases between the germline ends. Looked up from germline, CDR1 is MNHEY and CDR2 is SVGAGI. The CDR3 covers 15 residues. The CDR3 here is CASRVGRHGNTEAFF. DNA for the CDR3: TGTGCCAGCCGTGTTGGTCGCCACGGGAACACTGAAGCTTTCTTT.

CDR3 amino acids: CASSRIAGGYNEQFF. CDR3 nucleotide sequence: TGCGCCAGCAGCCGAATAGCGGGTGGCTACAATGAGCAGTTCTTC. J is TRBJ2-1 and V is TRBV5-1; 7 nucleotides match TRBD2. Unmatched junction bases numbered 7, after V lost 4 bases and J lost 3 bases. The CDR3 loop spans 15 amino acids. Germline CDR1 and CDR2: SGHRS and YFSETQ. The full variable domain, in which reference TRBV5-1 and TRBJ2-1 provide the parts outside the CDR3, is KAGVTQTPRYLIKTRGQQVTLSCSPISGHRSVSWYQQTPGQGLQFLFEYFSETQRNKGNFPGRFSGRQFSNSRSEMNVSTLELGDSALYLCASSRIAGGYNEQFFGPGTRLTVL.

V is TRBV2 and J is TRBJ1-3, with no clear D. The CDR3 runs 17 residues. The V end lost 4 bases, the J end lost 0 bases, and 16 bases lay between the germline ends. Germline CDR1 reads SNHLY; CDR2 reads FYNNEI. CDR3 nucleotides: TGTGCCAGCAGTGGGACTTCCTCGATTTTCTCTGGAAACACCATATATTTT. It codes for CASSGTSSIFSGNTIYF. Complete variable domain (other parts from reference TRBV2 and TRBJ1-3): EPEVTQTPSHQVTQMGQEVILRCVPISNHLYFYWYRQILGQKVEFLVSFYNNEISEKSEIFDDQFSVERPDGSNFTLKIRSTKLEDSAMYFCASSGTSSIFSGNTIYFGEGSWLTVV.

This sequence joins TRBV15 and TRBJ1-1; a weak D match, TRBD1 (5 bases). Germline values: CDR1 LNHNV, CDR2 YYDKDF (reference sequence). CDR3 size: 17 residues. Trimming removed 0 bases from V and 3 bases from J, with 17 bases in between. CDR3 amino acids: CATSRELSRAGDTEAFF. The CDR3 coding sequence is TGTGCCACCAGCAGAGAGTTAAGCAGGGCTGGCGACACTGAAGCTTTCTTT.

The chain recombines TRBV7-9 with TRBJ1-1, with a possible D match to TRBD1 (5 bases). This CDR3 comprises 13 residues. Germline V gene data show CDR1 as SEHNR and CDR2 as FQNEAQ (reference sequence). V dropped 3 bases and J dropped 3 bases, with 8 bases sitting between them. The CDR3 spells CASSFGRDTEAFF. The CDR3 region has the DNA TGTGCCAGCAGCTTCGGCAGGGACACTGAAGCTTTCTTT.

The V gene is TRBV9, the J gene TRBJ2-7; 8 nucleotides match TRBD1. This CDR3 is built from 14 residues. The germline gives CDR1 SGDLS, CDR2 YYNGEE. With V trimmed by 4 bases and J by 0 bases, 3 bases remained unmatched. The CDR3 here is CASSLGQASYEQYF. The CDR3 coding sequence is TGTGCCAGCAGCCTGGGACAGGCCTCCTACGAGCAGTACTTC. The whole variable domain, filled in from reference TRBV9 and TRBJ2-7, reads DSGVTQTPKHLITATGQRVTLRCSPRSGDLSVYWYQQSLDQGLQFLIQYYNGEERAKGNILERFSAQQFPDLHSELNLSSLELGDSALYFCASSLGQASYEQYFGPGTRLTVT.

The CDR3 region has the DNA TGTGCCAGCATGACAGGTCGCAGGGCTTTCTTT. This encodes CASMTGRRAFF. The chain joins TRBV6-1 to TRBJ1-1; a possible D gene is TRBD1 (6 bases). V was cut by 7 bases and J by 11 bases, with 14 bases left in between. Germline loops: CDR1 MNHNS, CDR2 SASEGT. The CDR3 length is 11 residues.

The V gene is TRBV6-1, the J gene TRBJ2-5; D is perhaps TRBD1 (6 bases). Germline CDR1 and CDR2: MNHNS and SASEGT. The CDR3 length is 14 residues. Trimming took off 5 bases at V and 2 bases at J, with 12 bases between the two ends. The CDR3 coding sequence is TGTGCCAGCAGTCGGACAGTTCATCAAGAGACCCAGTACTTC. It codes for CASSRTVHQETQYF.

This sequence joins TRBV6-4 and TRBJ2-7; weak D call: TRBD1 (6 bases). The CDR3 loop spans 13 amino acids. Germline CDR1 reads MRHNA; CDR2 reads SNTAGT. V dropped 6 bases and J dropped 12 bases, with 21 bases sitting between them. The CDR3 protein is CASRPNLQGPLYF. The CDR3 coding sequence is TGTGCCAGCAGGCCCAACCTACAGGGCCCCTTGTACTTC.

The chain uses TRBV7-9 and TRBJ2-7; the D gene is possibly TRBD2 (5 bases). CDR1 is SEHNR and CDR2 is FQNEAQ in the germline V gene (reference sequence). The CDR3 is made up of 14 amino acids. V lost 5 bases to trimming and J lost 1 base, with 12 bases between them. CDR3 loop: CASSPHGISYEQYF. The CDR3 nucleotides are TGTGCCAGCAGCCCTCACGGGATTTCCTACGAGCAGTACTTC.

CDR3 residues: CASSPAGLAGALQYF. The CDR3 region has the DNA TGTGCCAGCTCACCGGCGGGACTAGCGGGAGCACTGCAGTACTTC. The chain employs TRBV18 and TRBJ2-7, with 14 nucleotides matching TRBD2. Unmatched junction bases numbered 7, after V lost 3 bases and J lost 9 bases. This CDR3 spans 15 amino acids. Germline CDR1 is KGHSH and CDR2 is LQKENI.

The V call is TRBV30, the J call TRBJ2-7; D is undetermined. V was cut by 0 bases and J by 4 bases, with 4 bases left in between. Germline V gives CDR1 GTSNPN, CDR2 SVGIG (reference sequence). The CDR3 is 11 residues long. The CDR3 DNA follows: TGTGCCTGGAGTGTACGGTACGAGCAGTACTTC. Its protein product is CAWSVRYEQYF.